What follows is one TCR beta chain and its context. Regions amplified from RNA transcripts were the TCR beta CDR3 regions. The TCR CDR3 was amplified in a first-round RT-PCR using the HTBI primer set. MiXCR, run by TCRdb on the multiplex PCR reads, gives a single entry per CDR3 protein. This sample carries approximately 690,000 distinct CDR3 sequences, more than 14% of them seen once, and the ten largest clones take around 12%. The sample originates from a study of T cells in Graves' hyperthyroidism and ophthalmopathy. CDR1 and CDR2 (germline): MNHEY, SMNVEV (reference sequence). This CDR3 region has 13 residues. The trim removed 6 bases at V and 7 bases at J, leaving 7 bases unmatched.

The chain recombines TRBV27 with TRBJ2-7; 9 bases are a match to TRBD1. The receptor comes from a woman between 45 and 65 years old with Graves' ophthalmopathy. The sample was blood. CDR3 nucleotide sequence: TGTGCCAGCAGGGAAGGGACAGGGCGGGAGCAGTACTTC. This codes for CASREGTGREQYF.